One sample yielded the 29 T cell receptor beta chains listed below, sequenced in a study of shared clonotypes between healthy human individuals. Here immunoSEQ multiplex PCR was the method, and the copy in TCRdb shows in-frame clones only, minus some. The table lists 1.4 million or so clones, around 98.5% of them singletons. Sequencing was carried out using naive CD4+ T cells sorted from blood. Subset of the sample: CD45RA+ positively selected. The receptor source for this set is a man aged 25 to 45 in good health.

A note on this clone: The same CDR3 is also encoded by other DNA sequences in this sample. The rearrangement links TRBV5-1 to TRBJ2-3; D is uncertain. Deletions cut 0 bases from V and 5 bases from J, with 4 bases between. Germline assignment: CDR1 SGHRS and CDR2 YFSETQ. The CDR3 spans 12 residues. The CDR3, as DNA: TGCGCCAGCAGCTTGGCCGTAGATACGCAGTATTTT. Residues: CASSLAVDTQYF.

CDR3 region: CASSLAAAGVTDTQYF. CDR3 bases: TGCGCCAGCAGCTTGGCCGCAGCGGGAGTCACAGATACGCAGTATTTT. The chain recombines TRBV5-1 with TRBJ2-3, with TRBD2 matching over 8 bases. The CDR3 spans 16 residues. Germline values: CDR1 SGHRS, CDR2 YFSETQ. Germline trimming cut 0 bases from V and 2 bases from J; bases unmatched to any gene: 5. Full variable domain (missing parts from reference TRBV5-1 and TRBJ2-3): KAGVTQTPRYLIKTRGQQVTLSCSPISGHRSVSWYQQTPGQGLQFLFEYFSETQRNKGNFPGRFSGRQFSNSRSEMNVSTLELGDSALYLCASSLAAAGVTDTQYFGPGTRLTVL.

V usage is TRBV2 and J usage is TRBJ1-1; D unresolved. There are 14 residues in the CDR3. CDR1 is SNHLY, CDR2 FYNNEI, per germline. The V end lost 8 bases, the J end lost 2 bases, and 15 bases lay between the germline ends. The CDR3 loop reads CASSPRTGNTEAFF. DNA for the CDR3: TGTGCCAGCTCCCCAAGAACGGGTAACACTGAAGCTTTCTTT.

The chain couples TRBV27 to TRBJ2-4, with 9 bases aligning to TRBD1. The V gene's germline CDR1 is MNHEY and CDR2 SMNVEV (reference sequence). The CDR3 sequence is 15 residues long. The trim removed 6 bases at V and 0 bases at J, leaving 3 bases unmatched. The CDR3 spells CASRSGQGAKNIQYF. In DNA form, the CDR3 reads TGTGCCAGCAGGTCGGGACAGGGAGCCAAAAACATTCAGTACTTC.

The chain links TRBV5-1 to TRBJ2-5, with a tentative D call TRBD2 (5 bases). The germline CDR1 and CDR2 sequences are SGHRS and YFSETQ. V lost 1 base, J lost 5 bases, and 12 bases lay in between. The CDR3 runs to 14 residues. The CDR3 reads CASSLLGSSETQYF. In nucleotides, the CDR3 is TGCGCCAGCAGCTTGTTAGGGAGTTCGGAGACCCAGTACTTC.

This chain uses TRBV9 with TRBJ1-1; 8 positions match TRBD1. Germline V lookup: CDR1 SGDLS, CDR2 YYNGEE. V shed 0 bases and J 0 bases; nucleotides not matched to a gene: 4. The CDR3 is 16 amino acids. The CDR3 reads CASSVVAGGVNTEAFF. CDR3 nucleotides: TGTGCCAGCAGCGTAGTGGCAGGGGGCGTGAACACTGAAGCTTTCTTT.

This clone was found once. The chain combines TRBV6-1 with TRBJ1-1; a weak D match, TRBD1 (5 bases). Germline V gene lookup returns CDR1 MNHNS and CDR2 SASEGT. Trimming took off 5 bases at V and 3 bases at J, with 13 bases between the two ends. The CDR3 runs to 14 residues. CDR3: CASSPQGADTEAFF. The CDR3 bases are TGTGCCAGCAGTCCTCAAGGGGCGGACACTGAAGCTTTCTTT.

V is TRBV7-9 and J is TRBJ1-5, with 9 positions matching TRBD1. Germline V gene sequence: CDR1 SEHNR, CDR2 FQNEAQ (reference sequence). V lost 5 bases, J lost 6 bases, and 11 bases stayed unmatched. This CDR3 contains 16 residues. This chain's CDR3 is CASSPSDRGWIQPQHF. As DNA, the CDR3 is TGTGCCAGCAGCCCCTCGGACAGGGGATGGATTCAGCCCCAGCATTTT.

V is TRBV25-1 and J is TRBJ2-2, with 10 bases that match TRBD2. CDR3 length: 17 residues. Trimming took 0 bases from V and 5 from J; bases not matched to a gene: 6. Germline loops: CDR1 MGHDK, CDR2 SYGVNS. The CDR3 reads CASSEYWASGRTGELFF. The CDR3 region has the DNA TGTGCCAGCAGTGAATATTGGGCTAGCGGGAGAACCGGGGAGCTGTTTTTT.

The chain couples TRBV11-2 to TRBJ2-4, with 7 positions matching TRBD2. Germline V gene lookup returns CDR1 SGHAT and CDR2 FQNNGV. Trimming at V came to 1 base and at J to 0 bases, leaving 3 bases not matched to a gene. The CDR3 contains 16 residues. CDR3 in amino acids: CASSLAGGVAKNIQYF. As DNA, the CDR3 is TGTGCCAGCAGCTTAGCGGGGGGAGTAGCCAAAAACATTCAGTACTTC. The full variable domain, its missing parts supplied by reference TRBV11-2 and TRBJ2-4, is EAGVAQSPRYKIIEKRQSVAFWCNPISGHATLYWYQQILGQGPKLLIQFQNNGVVDDSQLPKDRFSAERLKGVDSTLKIQPAKLEDSAVYLCASSLAGGVAKNIQYFGAGTRLSVL.

J is TRBJ1-4 and V is TRBV5-1; D possibly corresponds to TRBD1 (5 bases). Germline assignment: CDR1 SGHRS and CDR2 YFSETQ. The CDR3 runs 15 residues. The V end lost 0 bases, the J end lost 8 bases, and 14 bases lay between the germline ends. The CDR3: CASSLDAGLKEKLFF. The CDR3 DNA follows: TGCGCCAGCAGCTTGGACGCGGGGCTAAAGGAAAAACTGTTTTTT.

The V gene is TRBV9, the J gene TRBJ2-1; 12 nucleotides line up with TRBD2. Losses at the gene ends were 4 bases for V and 5 bases for J; bases not matched to a gene: 7. This CDR3 comprises 16 residues. Per the germline V gene, CDR1 is SGDLS and CDR2 is YYNGEE. The CDR3 loop is CASSTAGLAGNNEQFF. CDR3 coding DNA: TGTGCCAGCAGCACAGCCGGACTAGCGGGAAACAATGAGCAGTTCTTC.

In nucleotides, the CDR3 is TGTGCCAGCAGTTACACGACCTACAATGAGCAGTTCTTC. Protein: CASSYTTYNEQFF. The V gene is TRBV6-6, the J gene TRBJ2-1, with unresolved D. In germline, CDR1 is MNHNY, CDR2 SVGAGI (reference sequence). CDR3 size: 13 residues. Trimming stripped 2 bases from V and 2 bases from J, with 4 bases between.

This sequence joins TRBV29-1 and TRBJ2-3, with 9 bases lining up with TRBD2. This CDR3 is built from 16 residues. CDR1 SQVTM and CDR2 ANQGSEA come from the germline V gene. V dropped 0 bases and J dropped 2; count of bases not matched to a gene: 6. The DNA of the CDR3 is TGCAGCGTTGAAGATAGGGTAGCGGGAGCCACAGATACGCAGTATTTT. Translating it yields CSVEDRVAGATDTQYF.

The CDR3 region is CASSPPSGSANEQFF. The CDR3, as DNA: TGTGCCAGCTCACCCCCCAGCGGGAGCGCCAATGAGCAGTTCTTC. The chain is built from TRBV18 and TRBJ2-1; 8 bases match TRBD2. This CDR3 has 15 residues. V trimming: 3 bases; J trimming: 6 bases; junction bases outside the gene matches: 7. The germline CDR1 and CDR2 sequences are KGHSH and LQKENI.

The chain employs TRBV25-1 and TRBJ2-7, with 8 bases matching TRBD1. V was pared by 0 bases and J by 0 bases, with 7 bases of the junction left unmatched. The length of the CDR3 is 17 residues. In germline, CDR1 is MGHDK, CDR2 SYGVNS. CDR3 in DNA: TGTGCCAGCAGTGAATACCAAGGGACAGGAAACTCCTACGAGCAGTACTTC. Translating gives CASSEYQGTGNSYEQYF.

The rearrangement links TRBV5-1 to TRBJ2-7; D gene unclear. CDR1 is SGHRS and CDR2 is YFSETQ in the germline V gene. Trimming removed 0 bases at V and 6 bases at J, with 10 bases between. The CDR3 is 13 residues long. The CDR3 reads CASSLGTVSEQYF. The CDR3 DNA reads TGCGCCAGCAGCTTGGGGACCGTCAGCGAGCAGTACTTC.

This sequence joins TRBV19 and TRBJ1-5, with D perhaps matching TRBD1 (5 bases). The CDR3 is 16 residues long. V lost 2 bases and J 3 bases, leaving 14 bases between the germline ends. Germline V CDR1 and CDR2: LNHDA, SQIVND (reference sequence). The chain's CDR3 is CASSIRDPGINQPQHF. The CDR3 coding sequence is TGTGCCAGTAGTATAAGGGACCCAGGTATCAATCAGCCCCAGCATTTT. The entire variable domain, with the rest obtained from reference TRBV19 and TRBJ1-5, is as follows: DGGITQSPKYLFRKEGQNVTLSCEQNLNHDAMYWYRQDPGQGLRLIYYSQIVNDFQKGDIAEGYSVSREKKESFPLTVTSAQKNPTAFYLCASSIRDPGINQPQHFGDGTRLSIL.

Concerning this clone: This sample includes further DNA sequences coding for the same CDR3. CDR3 loop: CASSSAYEQYF. The CDR3 region has the DNA TGTGCCAGCAGTTCTGCCTACGAGCAGTACTTC. This rearrangement joins TRBV6-5 to TRBJ2-7; no reliable D call. V lost 4 bases to trimming and J lost 2 bases, with 3 bases between them. Per germline, CDR1 MNHEY and CDR2 SVGAGI. The CDR3 sequence is 11 residues long.

Only one count was recorded for this clone. This chain uses TRBV6-4 with TRBJ2-5, with no clear D. V was clipped by 11 bases and J by 2 bases, with 15 bases between them. The CDR3 totals 13 residues. CDR1 is MRHNA and CDR2 is SNTAGT in the germline V gene. DNA of the CDR3: TGTGCCCGACCACTGGGATTTCAAGAGACCCAGTACTTC. It translates to CARPLGFQETQYF.

This clone was seen only once. The V and J genes are TRBV7-3 and TRBJ2-2; unclear D gene. This CDR3 is 12 amino acids long. The germline V gene encodes CDR1 SGHTA and CDR2 FQGTGA. Deletions cut 5 bases from V and 4 bases from J, with 5 bases between. For the CDR3, the DNA is TGTGCCAGCAGCCATAGCACCGGGGAGCTGTTTTTT. This translates into CASSHSTGELFF. Full variable domain (remainder filled in from reference TRBV7-3 and TRBJ2-2): GAGVSQTPSNKVTEKGKYVELRCDPISGHTALYWYRQSLGQGPEFLIYFQGTGAADDSGLPNDRFFAVRPEGSVSTLKIQRTERGDSAVYLCASSHSTGELFFGEGSRLTVL.

This CDR3 reads CAISSSNNQPQHF. CDR3 bases: TGTGCCATCAGTTCCAGTAACAATCAGCCCCAGCATTTT. J is TRBJ1-5 and V is TRBV10-3; D remains ambiguous. Germline assignment: CDR1 ENHRY and CDR2 SYGVKD. This CDR3 spans 13 amino acids. Trimming cost V 5 bases and J 3 bases, with 8 bases left between them.

The V gene is TRBV19, the J gene TRBJ2-5; D is perhaps TRBD2 (6 bases). This CDR3 contains 16 residues. CDR1 is LNHDA and CDR2 is SQIVND in the germline V gene (reference sequence). The V end was cut by 1 base, the J end by 4 bases, with 16 bases between. The DNA for the CDR3 is TGTGCCAGTAGTATAGTCGGGAGTGCTGGAGGAGAGACCCAGTACTTC. It specifies CASSIVGSAGGETQYF.

This sequence joins TRBV6-1 and TRBJ2-2, with a weak D call TRBD1 (6 bases). CDR3 size: 15 residues. Germline assignment: CDR1 MNHNS and CDR2 SASEGT. Trimming pared 7 bases from V and 0 bases from J, leaving 12 bases between. Written as DNA, the CDR3 is TGTGCCAGCATTAACAGGGCCGCGAACACCGGGGAGCTGTTTTTT. Amino acid sequence: CASINRAANTGELFF.

This clone was observed a handful of times. Within the sample, other DNA sequences also encode this same CDR3. The CDR3 coding sequence is TGTGCCAGCAGCTTGGCGGCAACTAATGAAAAACTGTTTTTT. Its protein product is CASSLAATNEKLFF. This chain uses TRBV5-4 with TRBJ1-4; no clear D. Germline CDR1 reads SGHNT; CDR2 reads YYREEE (reference sequence). CDR3 length: 14 residues. Trimming pared 0 bases from V and 0 bases from J, leaving 3 bases between. The variable domain in full, completed from reference TRBV5-4 and TRBJ1-4, reads ETGVTQSPTHLIKTRGQQVTLRCSSQSGHNTVSWYQQALGQGPQFIFQYYREEENGRGNFPPRFSGLQFPNYSSELNVNALELDDSALYLCASSLAATNEKLFFGSGTQLSVL.

The chain recombines TRBV27 with TRBJ2-1; D uncertain. The CDR3 has 14 residues. Germline V gene data show CDR1 as MNHEY and CDR2 as SMNVEV (reference sequence). Trimming removed 8 bases from V and 1 base from J, with 12 bases in between. This CDR3 is CASYPRLSYNEQFF. The CDR3, as DNA: TGTGCCAGCTATCCTAGGCTGTCCTACAATGAGCAGTTCTTC.

In its sample, this clone was seen once. The V and J genes are TRBV7-9 and TRBJ2-7; 8 nucleotides line up with TRBD2. CDR3 length equals 15 residues. V gave up 5 bases and J gave up 2 bases; unmatched junction bases: 8. CDR1 is SEHNR, CDR2 FQNEAQ, per germline (reference sequence). The CDR3 sequence is CASSPSGGSTYEQYF. The CDR3 DNA reads as TGTGCCAGCAGCCCCTCGGGGGGGTCCACCTACGAGCAGTACTTC.

This sequence joins TRBV19 and TRBJ1-4; D gene ambiguous. Trimming removed 4 bases at V and 0 bases at J, with 9 bases between. The CDR3 loop spans 15 amino acids. Per the germline V gene, CDR1 is LNHDA and CDR2 is SQIVND (reference sequence). This CDR3 reads CASSNMFATNEKLFF. The CDR3 DNA reads TGTGCCAGTAGTAACATGTTTGCAACTAATGAAAAACTGTTTTTT.

The V and J genes are TRBV9 and TRBJ2-5; D is possibly TRBD2 (5 bases). Germline V lookup: CDR1 SGDLS, CDR2 YYNGEE. There are 14 residues in the CDR3. The V gene lost 0 bases and the J gene lost 3 bases, with 9 bases spanning the gap. CDR3: CASSVAGTEETQYF. In nucleotides, the CDR3 is TGTGCCAGCAGCGTAGCGGGAACAGAAGAGACCCAGTACTTC.